This T cell receptor beta chain originates from a study of blood T cells in healthy people across ages. Alongside a J-beta primer mix, a sample-barcoded 5' primer served in a second PCR lasting about 7 to 12 cycles. TCRdb processed the 5' RACE reads anew with MiXCR; each CDR3 protein has one entry. The sample holds hundreds of thousands of distinct CDR3 sequences; approximately 50% are singletons and the top ten take 25% to 35%. Sample: blood. This clonotype originated in a woman aged 55-69 years in good health.

The CDR3 DNA sequence: TGCGCCAGCAGCTCCCTTCCAGGACCCTACGAGCAGTACTTC. Residues: CASSSLPGPYEQYF. The chain joins TRBV5-1 to TRBJ2-7; D is undetermined. Germline V lookup: CDR1 SGHRS, CDR2 YFSETQ. This CDR3 spans 14 amino acids. The germline V and J ends were trimmed by 3 bases and 2 bases, with 12 bases remaining between them.